The clone carrying this T cell receptor beta chain was counted between two and nine times. Its target is not known. The sample belongs to a study of response to subunit inactivated influenza vaccine. General observations from the study: The authors proposed limited new T cell recruitment per seasonal influenza vaccination.

TCRdb used MiXCR to reprocess the RT-PCR reads, holding one entry per CDR3 protein. The table records around 850,000 distinct CDR3 sequences, around a sixth of them present only once. The sample was PBMCs from blood, taken 4 to 6 days after vaccination. This receptor was identified in a man in his fifties who received an inactivated influenza vaccine.

CDR3 in DNA: TGTGCCATCAGAGACCGGGACAAGTACGAGCAGTACTTC. This translates into CAIRDRDKYEQYF. This rearrangement joins TRBV10-3 to TRBJ2-7, with a weak D call TRBD1 (6 bases). Germline V gives CDR1 ENHRY, CDR2 SYGVKD. The V and J ends lost 6 bases and 4 bases respectively, with 13 bases between them. The CDR3 length is 13 residues.